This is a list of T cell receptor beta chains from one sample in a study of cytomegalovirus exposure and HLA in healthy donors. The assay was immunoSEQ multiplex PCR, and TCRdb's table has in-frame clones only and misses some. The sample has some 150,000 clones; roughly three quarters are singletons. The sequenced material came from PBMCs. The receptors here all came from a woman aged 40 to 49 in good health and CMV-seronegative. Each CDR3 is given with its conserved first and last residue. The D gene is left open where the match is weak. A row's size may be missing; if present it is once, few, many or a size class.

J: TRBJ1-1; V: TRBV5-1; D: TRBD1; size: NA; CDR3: CASSLTGGTEAFF; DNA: TGCGCCAGCAGCTTAACAGGGGGCACTGAAGCTTTCTTT
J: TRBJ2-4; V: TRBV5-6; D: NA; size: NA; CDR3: CASRGGMDIQYF; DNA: TGTGCCAGCAGAGGGGGAATGGACATTCAGTACTTC
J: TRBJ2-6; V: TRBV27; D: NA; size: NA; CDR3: CASSLRGRGTSGANVLTF; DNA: TGTGCCAGCAGTTTACGCGGCAGGGGGACTTCTGGGGCCAACGTCCTGACTTTC
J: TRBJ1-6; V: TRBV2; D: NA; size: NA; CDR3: CASSEAARGYSPLHF; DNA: TGTGCCAGCAGTGAAGCGGCCAGGGGTTATTCACCCCTCCACTTT
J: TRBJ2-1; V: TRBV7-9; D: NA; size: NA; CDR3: CASSSVRQGGYNEQFF; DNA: TGTGCCAGCAGCTCAGTACGGCAGGGGGGCTACAATGAGCAGTTCTTC
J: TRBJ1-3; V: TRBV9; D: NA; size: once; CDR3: CASSVGGDGNTIYF; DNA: TGTGCCAGCAGCGTAGGGGGGGACGGAAACACCATATATTTT
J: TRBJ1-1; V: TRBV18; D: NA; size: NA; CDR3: CASSKGGPEAFF; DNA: TGTGCCAGCTCCAAGGGGGGGCCTGAAGCTTTCTTT
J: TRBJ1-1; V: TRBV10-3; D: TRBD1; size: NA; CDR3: CAINGQGVFTEAFF; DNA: TGTGCCATCAATGGACAGGGGGTTTTCACTGAAGCTTTCTTT
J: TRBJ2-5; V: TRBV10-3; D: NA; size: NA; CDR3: CAISDQRGTMSQTQYF; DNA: TGTGCCATCAGTGACCAAAGGGGAACCATGTCGCAGACCCAGTACTTC
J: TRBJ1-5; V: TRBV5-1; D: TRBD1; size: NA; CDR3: CASSPEAGGYQPQHF; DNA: TGCGCCAGCAGCCCCGAGGCAGGGGGTTATCAGCCCCAGCATTTT
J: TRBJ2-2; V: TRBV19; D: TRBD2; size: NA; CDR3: CGAGGLNTGELFF; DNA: TGTGGGGCGGGGGGGCTGAACACCGGGGAGCTGTTTTTT
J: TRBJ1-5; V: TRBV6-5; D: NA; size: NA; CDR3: CASSYSPDNQPQHF; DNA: TGTGCCAGCAGTTACTCACCAGACAATCAGCCCCAGCATTTT
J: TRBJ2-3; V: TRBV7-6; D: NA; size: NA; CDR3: CASSPDLYRTDTQYF; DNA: TGTGCCAGCAGCCCCGACCTCTACAGGACAGATACGCAGTATTTT
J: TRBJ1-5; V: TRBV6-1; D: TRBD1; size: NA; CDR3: CASLGTAASQPQHF; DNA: TGTGCCAGCTTAGGGACAGCGGCCAGTCAGCCCCAGCATTTT
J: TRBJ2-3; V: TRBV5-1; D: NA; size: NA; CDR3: CASSPSRDFRGDTQYF; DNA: TGCGCCAGCAGCCCTAGCCGGGATTTTCGGGGTGATACGCAGTATTTT
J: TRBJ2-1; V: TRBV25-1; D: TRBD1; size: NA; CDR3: CASSNIPGQGLYEQFF; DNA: TGTGCCAGCAGCAACATACCGGGACAGGGCTTGTATGAGCAGTTCTTC
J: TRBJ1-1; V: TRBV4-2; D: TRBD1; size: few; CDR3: CASSQGIAGTAEAFF; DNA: TGTGCCAGCAGCCAAGGAATTGCAGGGACAGCTGAAGCTTTCTTT
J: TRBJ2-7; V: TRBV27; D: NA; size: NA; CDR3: CASSLSRPTRGYEQYF; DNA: TGTGCCAGCAGTTTAAGTCGGCCAACCAGGGGCTACGAGCAGTACTTC
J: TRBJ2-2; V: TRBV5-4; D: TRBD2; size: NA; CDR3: CASSLAGGGNTGELFF; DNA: TGTGCCAGCAGCTTGGCTGGGGGGGGGAACACCGGGGAGCTGTTTTTT
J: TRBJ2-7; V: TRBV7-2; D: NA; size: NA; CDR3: CASSSPSGPAGSYEQYF; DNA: TGTGCCAGCAGCTCCCCCTCTGGTCCCGCAGGCTCCTACGAGCAGTACTTC
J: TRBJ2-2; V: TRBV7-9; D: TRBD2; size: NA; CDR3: CASSLTSGGTGELFF; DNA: TGTGCCAGCAGCCTCACCTCGGGGGGCACCGGGGAGCTGTTTTTT
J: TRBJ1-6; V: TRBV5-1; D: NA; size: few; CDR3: CASSLNLQGGSYNSPLHF; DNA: TGCGCCAGCAGCTTGAACCTCCAGGGAGGCTCCTATAATTCACCCCTCCACTTT
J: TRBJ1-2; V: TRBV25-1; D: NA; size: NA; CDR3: CASSELSDYGYTF; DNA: TGTGCCAGCAGTGAATTATCGGACTATGGCTACACCTTC
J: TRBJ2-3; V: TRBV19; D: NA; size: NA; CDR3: CASSSQGPSADTQYF; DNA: TGTGCCAGTAGTTCGCAGGGGCCCTCCGCAGATACGCAGTATTTT
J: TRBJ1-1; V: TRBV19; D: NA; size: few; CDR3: CASTPRDSRTTEAFF; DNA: TGTGCCAGTACCCCTAGGGACTCCCGAACGACTGAAGCTTTCTTT
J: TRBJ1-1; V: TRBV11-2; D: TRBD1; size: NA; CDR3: CASSWTGGDTEAFF; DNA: TGTGCCAGCAGCTGGACAGGGGGGGATACTGAAGCTTTCTTT
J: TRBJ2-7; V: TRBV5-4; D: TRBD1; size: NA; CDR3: CASSLDQGAREQYF; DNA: TGTGCCAGCAGCTTGGATCAGGGGGCGCGGGAGCAGTACTTC
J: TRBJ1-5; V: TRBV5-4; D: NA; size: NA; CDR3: CASSFGDQPQHF; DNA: TGTGCCAGCAGCTTCGGTGATCAGCCCCAGCATTTT
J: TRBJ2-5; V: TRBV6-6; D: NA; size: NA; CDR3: CASSPQETQYF; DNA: TGTGCCAGCAGCCCACAAGAGACCCAGTACTTC
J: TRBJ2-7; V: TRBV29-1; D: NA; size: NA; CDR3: CSVVQRSYEQYF; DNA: TGCAGCGTTGTGCAGAGGTCCTACGAGCAGTACTTC
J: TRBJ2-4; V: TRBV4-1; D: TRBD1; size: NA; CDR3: CASSQDPVGTGKNIQYF; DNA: TGCGCCAGCAGCCAAGACCCTGTCGGGACAGGAAAAAACATTCAGTACTTC
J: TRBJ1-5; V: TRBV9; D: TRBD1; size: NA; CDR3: CASSSGQPYQPQHF; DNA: TGTGCCAGCAGCTCGGGACAGCCGTATCAGCCCCAGCATTTT
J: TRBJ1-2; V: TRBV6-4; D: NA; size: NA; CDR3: CASSESQGHGYTF; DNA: TGTGCCAGCAGTGAAAGCCAGGGTCATGGCTACACCTTC